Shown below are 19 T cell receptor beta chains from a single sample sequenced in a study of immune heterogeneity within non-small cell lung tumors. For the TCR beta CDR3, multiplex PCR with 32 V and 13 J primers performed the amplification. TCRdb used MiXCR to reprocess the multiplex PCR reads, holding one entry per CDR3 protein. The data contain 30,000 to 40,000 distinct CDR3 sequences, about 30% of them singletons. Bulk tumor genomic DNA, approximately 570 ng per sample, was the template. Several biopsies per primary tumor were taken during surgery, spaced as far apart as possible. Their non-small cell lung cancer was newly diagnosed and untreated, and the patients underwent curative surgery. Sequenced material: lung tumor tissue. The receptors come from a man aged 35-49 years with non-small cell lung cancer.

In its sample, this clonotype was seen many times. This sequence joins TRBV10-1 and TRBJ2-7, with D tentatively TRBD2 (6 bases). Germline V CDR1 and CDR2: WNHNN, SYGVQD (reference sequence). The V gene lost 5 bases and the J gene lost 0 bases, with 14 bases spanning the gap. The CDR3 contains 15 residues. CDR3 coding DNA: TGCGCCAGCAGTCTCGAAAGCGGGTTCTCCTACGAGCAGTACTTC. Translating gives CASSLESGFSYEQYF.

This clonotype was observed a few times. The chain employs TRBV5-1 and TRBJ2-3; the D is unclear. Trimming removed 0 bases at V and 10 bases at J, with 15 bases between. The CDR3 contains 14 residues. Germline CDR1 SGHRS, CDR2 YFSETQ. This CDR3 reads CASSLGVSQSAQYF. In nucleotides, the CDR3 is TGCGCCAGCAGCTTGGGGGTGTCCCAGTCTGCGCAGTATTTT.

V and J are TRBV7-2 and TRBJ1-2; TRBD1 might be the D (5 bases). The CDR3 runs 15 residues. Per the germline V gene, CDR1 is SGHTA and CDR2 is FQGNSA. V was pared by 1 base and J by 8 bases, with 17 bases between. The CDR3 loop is CASSLVAGSTAGYTF. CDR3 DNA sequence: TGTGCCAGCAGCTTAGTGGCAGGGTCGACGGCGGGCTACACCTTC. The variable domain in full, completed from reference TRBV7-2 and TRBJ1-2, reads GAGVSQSPSNKVTEKGKDVELRCDPISGHTALYWYRQSLGQGLEFLIYFQGNSAPDKSGLPSDRFSAERTGGSVSTLTIQRTQQEDSAVYLCASSLVAGSTAGYTFGSGTRLTVV.

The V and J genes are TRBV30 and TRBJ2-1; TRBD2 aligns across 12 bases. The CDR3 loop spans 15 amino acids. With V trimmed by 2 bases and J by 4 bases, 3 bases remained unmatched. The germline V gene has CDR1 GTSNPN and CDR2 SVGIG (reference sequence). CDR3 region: CAWSTGTSGYNEQFF. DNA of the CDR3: TGTGCCTGGAGTACCGGGACTAGCGGGTACAATGAGCAGTTCTTC.

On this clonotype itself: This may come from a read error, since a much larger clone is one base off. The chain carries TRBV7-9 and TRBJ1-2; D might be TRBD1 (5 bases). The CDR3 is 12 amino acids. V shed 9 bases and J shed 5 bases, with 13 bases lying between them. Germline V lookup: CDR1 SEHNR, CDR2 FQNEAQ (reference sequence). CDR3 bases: TGTGCCAGAACCGGGACGGGGTATGGCTACACCTTC. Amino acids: CARTGTGYGYTF. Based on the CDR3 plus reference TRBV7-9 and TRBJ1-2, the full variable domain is DTGVSQNPRHKITKRGQNVTFRCDPISEHNRLYWYRQTLGQGPEFLTYFQNEAQLEKSRLLSDRFSAERPKGSFSTLEIQRTEQGDSAMYLCARTGTGYGYTFGSGTRLTVV.

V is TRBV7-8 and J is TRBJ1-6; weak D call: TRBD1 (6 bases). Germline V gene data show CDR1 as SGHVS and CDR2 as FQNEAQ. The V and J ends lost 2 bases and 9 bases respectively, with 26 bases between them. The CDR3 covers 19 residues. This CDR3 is CASSLRELGPGGRGSPLHF. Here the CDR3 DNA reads TGTGCCAGCAGCTTAAGGGAACTGGGTCCTGGGGGCCGGGGTTCACCCCTCCACTTT.

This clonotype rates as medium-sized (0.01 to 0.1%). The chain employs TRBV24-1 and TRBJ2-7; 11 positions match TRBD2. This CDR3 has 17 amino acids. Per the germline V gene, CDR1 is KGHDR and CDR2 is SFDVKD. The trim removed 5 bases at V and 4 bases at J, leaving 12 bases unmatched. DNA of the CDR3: TGTGCCACCAGTGCCCCACTAGCGGGGGTGGGGTATTACGAGCAGTACTTC. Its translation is CATSAPLAGVGYYEQYF.

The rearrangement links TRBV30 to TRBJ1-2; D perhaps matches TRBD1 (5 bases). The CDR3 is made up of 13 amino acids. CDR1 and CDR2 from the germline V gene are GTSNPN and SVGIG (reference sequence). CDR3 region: CTSSGAGLYGYTF. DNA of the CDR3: TGTACCTCCAGCGGGGCAGGGCTCTATGGCTACACCTTC.

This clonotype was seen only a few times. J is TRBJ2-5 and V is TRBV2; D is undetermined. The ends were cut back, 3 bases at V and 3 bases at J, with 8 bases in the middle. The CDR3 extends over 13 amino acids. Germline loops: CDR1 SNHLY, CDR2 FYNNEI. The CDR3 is CASSEDGKETQYF. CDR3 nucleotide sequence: TGTGCCAGCAGTGAGGACGGAAAAGAGACCCAGTACTTC.

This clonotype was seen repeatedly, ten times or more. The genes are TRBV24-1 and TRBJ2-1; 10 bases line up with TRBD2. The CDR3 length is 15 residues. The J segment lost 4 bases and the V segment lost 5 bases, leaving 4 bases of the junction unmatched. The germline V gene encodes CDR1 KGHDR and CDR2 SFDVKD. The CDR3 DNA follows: TGTGCCACCAGTGGTTGGACTAGCGGATACAATGAGCAGTTCTTC. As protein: CATSGWTSGYNEQFF.

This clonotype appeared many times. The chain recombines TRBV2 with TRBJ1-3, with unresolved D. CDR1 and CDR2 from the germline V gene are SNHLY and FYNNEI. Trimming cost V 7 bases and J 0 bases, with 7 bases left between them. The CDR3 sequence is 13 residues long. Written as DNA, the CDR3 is TGTGCCAGCAAGTTATACTCTGGAAACACCATATATTTT. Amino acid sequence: CASKLYSGNTIYF.

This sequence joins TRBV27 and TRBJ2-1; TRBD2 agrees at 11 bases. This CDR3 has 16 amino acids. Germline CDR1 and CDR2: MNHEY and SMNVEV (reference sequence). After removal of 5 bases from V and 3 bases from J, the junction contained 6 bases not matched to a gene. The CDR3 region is CASSPTGTSGYNEQFF. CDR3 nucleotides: TGTGCCAGCAGTCCGACCGGGACTAGCGGCTACAATGAGCAGTTCTTC.

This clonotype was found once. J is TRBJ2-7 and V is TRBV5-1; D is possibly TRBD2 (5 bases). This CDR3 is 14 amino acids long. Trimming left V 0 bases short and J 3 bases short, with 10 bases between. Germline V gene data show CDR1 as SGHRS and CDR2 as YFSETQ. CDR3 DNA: TGCGCCAGCAGCTTGGTGGAGGCCGGCTACGAGCAGTACTTC. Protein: CASSLVEAGYEQYF.

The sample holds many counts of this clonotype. CDR3 sequence (DNA): TGTGCCAGCAGCCGCTACGTTTCCGGGGTAAGCTCCTACGAGCAGTACTTC. As protein: CASSRYVSGVSSYEQYF. This chain connects TRBV27 to TRBJ2-7, with D possibly being TRBD2 (5 bases). The germline CDR1 and CDR2 sequences are MNHEY and SMNVEV (reference sequence). V gave up 6 bases and J gave up 0 bases, with 21 bases separating them. The CDR3 totals 17 residues.

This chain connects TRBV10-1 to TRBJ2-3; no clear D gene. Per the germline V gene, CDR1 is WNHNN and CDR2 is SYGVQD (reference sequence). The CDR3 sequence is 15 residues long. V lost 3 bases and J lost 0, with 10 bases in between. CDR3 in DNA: TGCGCCAGCAGTGAAAAGGCCTTGAGCACAGATACGCAGTATTTT. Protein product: CASSEKALSTDTQYF.

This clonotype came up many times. The CDR3 nucleotides are TGTGCCAGCAGCCATCCAACCACTGAAGCTTTCTTT. Protein sequence: CASSHPTTEAFF. The V gene is TRBV12-3 or TRBV12-4, the J gene TRBJ1-1; no clear D. V was trimmed by 6 bases and J by 4 bases, leaving 9 bases between them. The CDR3 runs to 12 residues.

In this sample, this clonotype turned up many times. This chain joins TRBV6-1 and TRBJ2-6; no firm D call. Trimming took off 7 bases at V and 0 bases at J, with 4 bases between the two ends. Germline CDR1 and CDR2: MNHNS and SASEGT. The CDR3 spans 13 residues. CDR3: CASTVSGANVLTF. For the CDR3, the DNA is TGTGCCAGCACGGTCTCTGGGGCCAACGTCCTGACTTTC.

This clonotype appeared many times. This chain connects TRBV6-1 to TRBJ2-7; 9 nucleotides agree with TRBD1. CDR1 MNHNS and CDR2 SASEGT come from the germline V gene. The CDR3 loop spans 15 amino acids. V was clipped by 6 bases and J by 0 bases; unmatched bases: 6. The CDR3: CASRDDRGSSYEQYF. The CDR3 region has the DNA TGTGCCAGCAGAGATGACAGGGGGAGCTCCTACGAGCAGTACTTC.

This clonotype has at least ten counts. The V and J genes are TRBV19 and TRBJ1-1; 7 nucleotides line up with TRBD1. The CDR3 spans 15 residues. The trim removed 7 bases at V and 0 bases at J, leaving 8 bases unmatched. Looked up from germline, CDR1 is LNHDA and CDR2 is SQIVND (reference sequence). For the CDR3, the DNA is TGTGCCAGTACATATACGGGACAGCTGAACACTGAAGCTTTCTTT. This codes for CASTYTGQLNTEAFF.